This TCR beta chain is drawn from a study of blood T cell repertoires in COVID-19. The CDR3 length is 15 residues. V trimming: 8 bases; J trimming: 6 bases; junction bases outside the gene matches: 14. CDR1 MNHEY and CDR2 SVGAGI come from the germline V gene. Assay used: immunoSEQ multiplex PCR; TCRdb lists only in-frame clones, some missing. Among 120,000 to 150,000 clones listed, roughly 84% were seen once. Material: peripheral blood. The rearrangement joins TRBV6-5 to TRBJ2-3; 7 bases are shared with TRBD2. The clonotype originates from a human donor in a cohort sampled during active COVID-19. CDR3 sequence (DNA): TGTGCCAGCCGCCCTGGCGGGGGAACATACGATACGCAGTATTTT. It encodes CASRPGGGTYDTQYF.